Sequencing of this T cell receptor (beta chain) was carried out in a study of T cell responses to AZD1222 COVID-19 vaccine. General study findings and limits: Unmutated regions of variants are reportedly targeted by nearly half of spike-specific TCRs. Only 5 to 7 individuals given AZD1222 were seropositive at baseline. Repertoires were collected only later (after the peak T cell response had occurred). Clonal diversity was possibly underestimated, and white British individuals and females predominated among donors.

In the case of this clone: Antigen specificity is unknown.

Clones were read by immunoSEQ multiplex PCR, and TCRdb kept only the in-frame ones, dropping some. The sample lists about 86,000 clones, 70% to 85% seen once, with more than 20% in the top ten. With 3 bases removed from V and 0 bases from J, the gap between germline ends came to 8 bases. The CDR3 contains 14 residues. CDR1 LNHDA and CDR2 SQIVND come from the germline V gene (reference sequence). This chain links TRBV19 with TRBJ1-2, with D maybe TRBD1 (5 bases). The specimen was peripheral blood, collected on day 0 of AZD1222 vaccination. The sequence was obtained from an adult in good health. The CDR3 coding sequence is TGTGCCAGTAGTATGGGACCGACTAACTATGGCTACACCTTC. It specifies CASSMGPTNYGYTF.